What follows describes a single TCR beta chain. Which antigen it targets is not known. No much larger clone exists at a distance of one base, and base qualities are not known. This entry comes from a study of T cell responses to AZD1222 COVID-19 vaccine (dated by TCRdb to about 2021). The study in broad terms: TCR sequencing was performed for about 240 trial participants, of whom about 200 were given two doses of AZD1222 and some 25 were given two doses of MenACWY control vaccine. Trial participants were enrolled by age into 18-55, 56-69 and 70-plus year subgroups, with approximately 150, 28 and 58 TCR-sequenced participants respectively. Study-level results and caveats: No day 14 peak-response samples were available, so repertoires were characterized only after the peak T cell response. The whole spike protein was spanned by vaccine-associated CD4 TCRs, and dominant responses were seen in regions 160-218 and 743-854. The 56-69-year group was small, and its depth increase did not reach significance, likely because of low power. Epitopes outside the regions mutated in the B.1.351 and B.1.1.7 variants were reportedly recognized by nearly half of the unique spike-specific TCRs. Conclusions about previously exposed vaccinees are limited, since just five to seven AZD1222 recipients were seropositive for SARS-CoV-2 at baseline. Spike-specific TCR breadth and depth rose significantly after two AZD1222 doses compared with day 0 and with MenACWY recipients. Most participants were white British and females outnumbered males, and the authors suggested that clonal diversity may have been underestimated.

The CDR3 regions of human TCRbeta chains were analyzed by immunosequencing. In the paper's pipeline: Repertoire TCRs were matched against a reference library of SARS-CoV-2-specific TCRs generated with the MIRA antigen-specificity platform. Breadth was defined as the fraction of unique TCRs that were SARS-CoV-2-associated, and depth was defined as the fraction of total T cells that were SARS-CoV-2-associated. Each spike-specific TCR was assigned to its reactive spike region and to a CD4 or CD8 class using the MIRA data. Log10-transformed breadth and depth values were compared by one-way ANOVA with Sidak's multiple comparisons tests. What TCRdb holds here is the immuneACCESS table cut down to in-frame rearrangements. Part of the clones is not present; checked against another copy, under half of the missing clones reflect an unresolved V gene, and the others are unexplained. D and trimming come from the DNA, and the V and J calls and clone size come from that table. Present in this sample are approximately 220,000 clones, approximately 94% of which were seen just once. The ten largest clones capture less than 1.2% of the sample.

Trimmed from V: 4 bases; trimmed from J: 1 base; junction bases lacking a gene match: 9. Reading the germline V gene gives CDR1 SGHRS and CDR2 YFSETQ. There are 16 amino acids in the CDR3, from cysteine to phenylalanine inclusive. CDR3 DNA only is kept here, 48 bases in frame from base 1. The sample's time point label, in plain terms: baseline before first vaccination. What this sample's treatment or condition label stands for: meningococcal conjugate vaccine given as trial control. Vaccinee samples came from UK trials COV001 and COV002, including a single-blind randomized controlled phase 2/3 trial of AZD1222 (ChAdOx1 nCoV-19) in healthy adults. Trial participant PBMC samples were collected at day 0 and day 28 after the second dose for TCRbeta chain sequencing.

This sequence was found in an adult in good health. Recombination linked TRBV5-1 to TRBJ2-3; 7 central nucleotides agree with TRBD1. Sequenced material: peripheral blood, taken on day 0 of MenACWY control vaccination. The base sequence is TGCGCCAGCAGCCCTCGACAGGGTAGGGGCACAGATACGCAGTATTTT. It encodes CASSPRQGRGTDTQYF.